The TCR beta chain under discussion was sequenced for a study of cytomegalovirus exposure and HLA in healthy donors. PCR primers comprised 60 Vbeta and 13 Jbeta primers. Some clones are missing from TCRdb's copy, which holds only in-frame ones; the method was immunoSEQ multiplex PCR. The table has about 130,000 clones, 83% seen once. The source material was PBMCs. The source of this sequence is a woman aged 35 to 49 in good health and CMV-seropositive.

The CDR3 loop is CASSLRDWSTYEQYF. In DNA, the CDR3 is TGTGCCAGCAGCTTGAGGGACTGGAGCACCTACGAGCAGTACTTC. The rearrangement links TRBV5-5 to TRBJ2-7; a weak D match, TRBD2 (6 bases). V gave up 1 base and J gave up 2 bases, with 13 bases separating them. CDR3 length equals 15 residues. From germline, CDR1 is SGHKS and CDR2 YYEKEE (reference sequence).